This T cell receptor (beta chain) was recovered during a study of shared clonotypes between healthy human individuals. Sequencing used immunoSEQ multiplex PCR; TCRdb keeps in-frame clones, though not all of them. This sample has 450,000 to 500,000 clones; 70% to 80% occur once, and the top ten carry around 13%. CDR1 is SGHTS and CDR2 is YDEGEE in the germline V gene. Trimming at V came to 0 bases and at J to 2 bases, leaving 8 bases not matched to a gene. The CDR3 runs 17 residues. The sequence was collected from a woman between 40 and 50 years old in good health. Some clones in this sample may be carry-over from other donors' samples. The sequenced sample consisted of PBMCs. The chain is built from TRBV5-8 and TRBJ2-5; 9 nucleotides match TRBD1. For the CDR3, the DNA is TGTGCCAGCAGCTTGGCCCGACAGGGGGTGAGGCAAGAGACCCAGTACTTC. Translated, it gives CASSLARQGVRQETQYF.